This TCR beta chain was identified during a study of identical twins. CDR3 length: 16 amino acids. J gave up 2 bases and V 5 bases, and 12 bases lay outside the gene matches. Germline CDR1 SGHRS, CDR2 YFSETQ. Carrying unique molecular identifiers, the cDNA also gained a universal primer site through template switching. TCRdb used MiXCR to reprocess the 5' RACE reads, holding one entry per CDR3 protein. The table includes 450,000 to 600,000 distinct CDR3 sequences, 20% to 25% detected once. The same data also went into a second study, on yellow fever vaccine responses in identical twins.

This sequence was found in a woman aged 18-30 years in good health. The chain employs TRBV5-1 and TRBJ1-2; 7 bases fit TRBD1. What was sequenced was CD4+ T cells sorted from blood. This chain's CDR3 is CASSYGPGGLNYGYTF. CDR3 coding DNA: TGCGCCAGCAGTTACGGACCAGGGGGATTAAACTATGGCTACACCTTC. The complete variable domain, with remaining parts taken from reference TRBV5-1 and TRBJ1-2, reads KAGVTQTPRYLIKTRGQQVTLSCSPISGHRSVSWYQQTPGQGLQFLFEYFSETQRNKGNFPGRFSGRQFSNSRSEMNVSTLELGDSALYLCASSYGPGGLNYGYTFGSGTRLTVV.